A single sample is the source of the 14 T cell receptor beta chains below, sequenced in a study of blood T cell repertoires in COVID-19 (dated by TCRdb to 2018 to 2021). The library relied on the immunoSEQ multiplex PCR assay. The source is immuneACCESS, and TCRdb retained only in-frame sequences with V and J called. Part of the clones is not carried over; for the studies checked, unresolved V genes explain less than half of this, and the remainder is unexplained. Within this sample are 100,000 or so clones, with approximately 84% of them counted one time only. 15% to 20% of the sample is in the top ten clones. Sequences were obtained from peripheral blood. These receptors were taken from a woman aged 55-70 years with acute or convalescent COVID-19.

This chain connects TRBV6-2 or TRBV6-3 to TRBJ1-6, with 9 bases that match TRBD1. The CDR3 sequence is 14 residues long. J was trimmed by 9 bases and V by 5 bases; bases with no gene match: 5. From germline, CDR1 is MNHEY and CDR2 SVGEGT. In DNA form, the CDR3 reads TGTGCCAGCAGTACCGGGACAGGGAGTTCACCCCTCCACTTT. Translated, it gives CASSTGTGSSPLHF.

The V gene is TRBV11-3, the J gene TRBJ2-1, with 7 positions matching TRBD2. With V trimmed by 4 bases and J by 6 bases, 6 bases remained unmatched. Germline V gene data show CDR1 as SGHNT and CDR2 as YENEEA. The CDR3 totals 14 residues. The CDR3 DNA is TGTGCCAGCAGCTACGTGACGGGGGGCAATGAGCAGTTCTTC. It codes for CASSYVTGGNEQFF.

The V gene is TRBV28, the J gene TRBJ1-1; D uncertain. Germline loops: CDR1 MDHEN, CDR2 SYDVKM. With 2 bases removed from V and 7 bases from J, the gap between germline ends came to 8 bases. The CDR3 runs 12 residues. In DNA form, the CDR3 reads TGTGCCAGCAGTTTAAGCGTCCGTGAAGCTTTCTTT. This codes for CASSLSVREAFF.

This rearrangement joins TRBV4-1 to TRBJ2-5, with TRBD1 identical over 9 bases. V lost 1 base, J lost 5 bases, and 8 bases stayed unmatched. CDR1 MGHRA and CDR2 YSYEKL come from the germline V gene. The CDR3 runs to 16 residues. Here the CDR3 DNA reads TGCGCCAGCAGCCAAGGTTGGACAGGGGCACGGGAGACCCAGTACTTC. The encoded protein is CASSQGWTGARETQYF.

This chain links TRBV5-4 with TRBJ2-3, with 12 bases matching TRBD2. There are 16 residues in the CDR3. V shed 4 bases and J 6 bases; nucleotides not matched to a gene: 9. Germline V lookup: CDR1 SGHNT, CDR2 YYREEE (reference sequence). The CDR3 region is CASSGGLAGGPDTQYF. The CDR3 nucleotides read TGTGCCAGCAGCGGGGGACTAGCGGGCGGCCCGGATACGCAGTATTTT.

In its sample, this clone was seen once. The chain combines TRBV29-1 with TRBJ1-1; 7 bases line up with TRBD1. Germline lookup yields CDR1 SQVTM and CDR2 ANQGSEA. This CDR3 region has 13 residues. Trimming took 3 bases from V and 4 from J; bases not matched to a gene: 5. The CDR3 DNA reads TGCAGCGTTGAGATAGGGGGCATCACTGAAGCTTTCTTT. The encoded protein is CSVEIGGITEAFF.

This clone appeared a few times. The chain's CDR3 is CASSPHSGGAGDTQYF. For the CDR3, the DNA is TGTGCCAGCAGTCCCCATAGCGGGGGGGCCGGAGATACGCAGTATTTT. This chain links TRBV2 with TRBJ2-3; 11 bases are a match to TRBD2. Germline V gene lookup returns CDR1 SNHLY and CDR2 FYNNEI. CDR3 size: 16 residues. Unmatched junction bases numbered 9, after V lost 5 bases and J lost 5 bases.

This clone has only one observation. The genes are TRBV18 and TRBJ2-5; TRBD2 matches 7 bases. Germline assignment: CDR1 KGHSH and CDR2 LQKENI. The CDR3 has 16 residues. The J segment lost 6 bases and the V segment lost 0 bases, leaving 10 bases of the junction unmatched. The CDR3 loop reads CASSPPGRGYLKTQYF. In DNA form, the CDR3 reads TGTGCCAGCTCACCACCGGGGAGGGGCTACTTGAAGACCCAGTACTTC.

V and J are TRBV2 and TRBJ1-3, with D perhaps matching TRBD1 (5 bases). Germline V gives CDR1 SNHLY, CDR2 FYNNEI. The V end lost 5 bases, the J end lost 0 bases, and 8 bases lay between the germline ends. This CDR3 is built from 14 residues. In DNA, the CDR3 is TGTGCCAGCAGTTATGGACACTCTGGAAACACCATATATTTT. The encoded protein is CASSYGHSGNTIYF.

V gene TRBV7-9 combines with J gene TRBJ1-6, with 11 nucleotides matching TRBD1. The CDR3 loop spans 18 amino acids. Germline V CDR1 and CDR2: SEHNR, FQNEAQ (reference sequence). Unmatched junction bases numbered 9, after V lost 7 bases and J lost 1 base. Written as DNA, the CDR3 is TGTGCCAGCACAGCCGGACAGGGGGCCTCTTCCTATAATTCACCCCTCCACTTT. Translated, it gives CASTAGQGASSYNSPLHF. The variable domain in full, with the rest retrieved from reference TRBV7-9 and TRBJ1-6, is DTGVSQNPRHKITKRGQNVTFRCDPISEHNRLYWYRQTLGQGPEFLTYFQNEAQLEKSRLLSDRFSAERPKGSFSTLEIQRTEQGDSAMYLCASTAGQGASSYNSPLHFGNGTRLTVT.

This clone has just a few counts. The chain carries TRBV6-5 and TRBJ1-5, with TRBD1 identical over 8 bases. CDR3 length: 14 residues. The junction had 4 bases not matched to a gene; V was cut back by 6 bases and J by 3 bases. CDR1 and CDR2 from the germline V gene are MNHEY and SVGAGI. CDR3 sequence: CASRTGGYNQPQHF. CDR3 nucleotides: TGTGCCAGCAGAACAGGGGGTTACAATCAGCCCCAGCATTTT.

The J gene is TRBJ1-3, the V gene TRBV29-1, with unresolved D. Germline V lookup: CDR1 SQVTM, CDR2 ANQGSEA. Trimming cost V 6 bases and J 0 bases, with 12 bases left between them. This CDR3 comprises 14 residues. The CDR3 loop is CSVTHTGSGNTIYF. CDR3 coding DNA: TGCAGCGTGACACATACCGGCTCTGGAAACACCATATATTTT.

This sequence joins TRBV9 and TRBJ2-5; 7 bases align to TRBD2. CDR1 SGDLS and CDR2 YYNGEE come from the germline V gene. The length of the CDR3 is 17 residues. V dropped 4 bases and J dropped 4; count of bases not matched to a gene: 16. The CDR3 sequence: CASSPRVQRGERETQYF. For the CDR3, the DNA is TGTGCCAGCAGCCCCCGGGTCCAGCGGGGAGAGAGAGAGACCCAGTACTTC.

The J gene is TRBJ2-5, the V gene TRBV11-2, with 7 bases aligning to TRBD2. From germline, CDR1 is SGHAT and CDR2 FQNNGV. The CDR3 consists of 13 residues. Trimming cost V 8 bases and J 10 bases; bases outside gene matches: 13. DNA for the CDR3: TGTGCCAGCTCCACCGGGGGAGGGCCGAGCCAGTACTTC. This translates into CASSTGGGPSQYF.